This passage covers 25 T cell receptor beta chains from one sample sequenced in a study of memory CD4+ T cells and cytomegalovirus serostatus. Produced via immunoSEQ multiplex PCR; TCRdb's table is partial and in-frame only. Here the sample spans tens of thousands of clones, approximately 75% being singletons. The sort gate was single viable CD3+CD4+CD8-CD45RO+ cells for memory CD4+ T cells. Sequenced sample: memory CD4+ T cells from blood. These receptors were obtained from an adult in good health and CMV-seronegative.

J is TRBJ2-4 and V is TRBV5-1; TRBD1 agrees at 7 bases. The V gene end was trimmed by 8 bases and the J gene end by 8 bases; junction bases not matched to a gene: 10. The germline gives CDR1 SGHRS, CDR2 YFSETQ. This CDR3 region has 13 residues. CDR3 region: CASKDRVEHIQYF. The DNA for the CDR3 is TGCGCCAGTAAAGACAGGGTCGAACACATTCAGTACTTC.

The chain combines TRBV19 with TRBJ2-7, with 8 bases fitting TRBD1. The CDR3 sequence is 15 residues long. Germline lookup yields CDR1 LNHDA and CDR2 SQIVND (reference sequence). The ends lost 4 bases at V and 0 bases at J; junction bases unmatched: 5. CDR3 in DNA: TGTGCCAGTAGTACCAGGACAGGGCACTCCTACGAGCAGTACTTC. It specifies CASSTRTGHSYEQYF.

The V call is TRBV4-2, the J call TRBJ1-2; D gene uncertain. V lost 0 bases and J lost 2, with 10 bases in between. This CDR3 has 15 residues. CDR1 and CDR2 (germline): LGHNA, YNFKEQ. The CDR3 nucleotides read TGTGCCAGCAGCCAAGAAGTCGGCAAAAACTATGGCTACACCTTC. This sequence encodes CASSQEVGKNYGYTF.

This chain links TRBV6-6 with TRBJ1-1; D may be TRBD1 (6 bases). The CDR3 covers 14 residues. V was trimmed by 6 bases and J by 5 bases, leaving 16 bases between them. Germline CDR1 and CDR2: MNHNY and SVGAGI (reference sequence). CDR3 DNA sequence: TGTGCCAGCAGCCCCGCGTCAGGGGAGACTGAAGCTTTCTTT. Residues: CASSPASGETEAFF.

The chain employs TRBV4-3 and TRBJ2-3, with 12 bases fitting TRBD2. J gave up 3 bases and V 4 bases, and 5 bases lay outside the gene matches. Germline-derived CDR1 and CDR2 are LGHNA and YSLEER. This CDR3 contains 16 residues. CDR3 sequence reads: CASSRSTSGGTDTQYF. The CDR3 coding sequence is TGCGCCAGCAGCCGGTCAACTAGCGGGGGGACAGATACGCAGTATTTT.

This clone was found a few times. V gene TRBV7-9 combines with J gene TRBJ2-2; 9 nucleotides match TRBD2. Per germline, CDR1 SEHNR and CDR2 FQNEAQ (reference sequence). Trimming removed 8 bases from V and 0 bases from J; junction bases left unmatched: 7. CDR3 size: 16 residues. The CDR3 sequence is CASLGAGGANTGELFF. Here the CDR3 DNA reads TGTGCCAGCCTAGGAGCGGGGGGCGCGAACACCGGGGAGCTGTTTTTT.

As for this clone: The missing conserved phenylalanine or tryptophan at the end of this CDR3 makes a read error likely. The J gene is TRBJ2-3, the V gene TRBV4-2; D not resolved. Trimming took off 4 bases at V and 3 bases at J, with 8 bases between the two ends. Germline lookup yields CDR1 LGHNA and CDR2 YNFKEQ. This CDR3 has 13 residues. The CDR3: CASSPKLTDTQYL. CDR3 nucleotide sequence: TGTGCCAGCAGCCCCAAACTGACAGATACGCAGTATCTT.

This clone appeared a single time. The chain uses TRBV11-3 and TRBJ2-1; 9 positions agree with TRBD1. CDR1 and CDR2 from the germline V gene are SGHNT and YENEEA. Trimming removed 5 bases from V and 6 bases from J; junction bases left unmatched: 8. CDR3 length: 15 residues. DNA of the CDR3: TGTGCCAGCAGCGGACCCGGGACAGGGACCAATGAGCAGTTCTTC. Protein product: CASSGPGTGTNEQFF.

The chain has TRBV18 and TRBJ2-7; no reliable D call. Trimming shortened V by 2 bases and J by 0 bases, and 8 bases separated the two germline ends. Per germline, CDR1 KGHSH and CDR2 LQKENI. CDR3 length: 14 residues. CDR3 protein: CASSPALNSYEQYF. As DNA, the CDR3 is TGTGCCAGCTCACCAGCCCTCAACTCCTACGAGCAGTACTTC.

This rearrangement joins TRBV11-2 to TRBJ2-7; TRBD1 might be the D (5 bases). This CDR3 comprises 15 residues. Trimming pared 5 bases from V and 0 bases from J, leaving 14 bases between. The V gene's germline CDR1 is SGHAT and CDR2 FQNNGV. The CDR3 region has the DNA TGTGCCAGCAGCCAGGGCGACCAGGGCTCCTACGAGCAGTACTTC. Translated: CASSQGDQGSYEQYF.

This chain uses TRBV11-2 with TRBJ2-5, with D perhaps TRBD2 (5 bases). The V end lost 2 bases, the J end lost 2 bases, and 18 bases lay between the germline ends. Germline values: CDR1 SGHAT, CDR2 FQNNGV. The CDR3 covers 17 residues. The DNA for the CDR3 is TGTGCCAGCAGCTTAATGCTCGGCAGCGGCTCACAAGAGACCCAGTACTTC. Encoded protein: CASSLMLGSGSQETQYF.

The CDR3 nucleotides read TGTGCCAGCAGGATGGACATCCTCGGGGATTCACCCCTCCACTTT. The encoded protein is CASRMDILGDSPLHF. The genes are TRBV9 and TRBJ1-6, with D possibly TRBD1 on 5 matching bases. V was cut by 5 bases and J by 8 bases, with 17 bases left in between. This CDR3 has 15 residues. The germline CDR1 and CDR2 sequences are SGDLS and YYNGEE. The full variable domain, rest sourced from reference TRBV9 and TRBJ1-6, is DSGVTQTPKHLITATGQRVTLRCSPRSGDLSVYWYQQSLDQGLQFLIQYYNGEERAKGNILERFSAQQFPDLHSELNLSSLELGDSALYFCASRMDILGDSPLHFGNGTRLTVT.

The chain carries TRBV10-1 and TRBJ2-3; D is ambiguous. This CDR3 spans 14 amino acids. V gave up 5 bases and J gave up 2 bases, with 11 bases separating them. The germline V gene has CDR1 WNHNN and CDR2 SYGVQD (reference sequence). The CDR3 nucleotides are TGCGCCAGCAGTATAGCAGGTACCACAGATACGCAGTATTTT. Protein product: CASSIAGTTDTQYF.

This clone has more than one count but fewer than ten. The chain links TRBV19 to TRBJ2-7; D not resolved. Germline-derived CDR1 and CDR2 are LNHDA and SQIVND (reference sequence). V was cut by 3 bases and J by 1 base, with 7 bases left in between. CDR3 length: 13 residues. CDR3 loop: CASSMDVSYEQYF. In DNA, the CDR3 is TGTGCCAGTAGTATGGATGTATCCTACGAGCAGTACTTC.

The chain employs TRBV9 and TRBJ2-1; 8 bases align to TRBD2. Germline V gene data show CDR1 as SGDLS and CDR2 as YYNGEE. Trimming took 7 bases from V and 4 from J; bases not matched to a gene: 10. The CDR3 covers 15 residues. The CDR3 region is CASGRGASEYNEQFF. The CDR3 DNA reads TGTGCCAGCGGGCGGGGGGCTAGCGAGTACAATGAGCAGTTCTTC. Variable domain in full (rest from reference TRBV9 and TRBJ2-1): DSGVTQTPKHLITATGQRVTLRCSPRSGDLSVYWYQQSLDQGLQFLIQYYNGEERAKGNILERFSAQQFPDLHSELNLSSLELGDSALYFCASGRGASEYNEQFFGPGTRLTVL.

This chain uses TRBV6-6 with TRBJ1-5; 9 nucleotides match TRBD1. The junction had 9 bases not matched to a gene; V was cut back by 7 bases and J by 5 bases. The CDR3 runs 15 residues. Germline V CDR1 and CDR2: MNHNY, SVGAGI (reference sequence). The chain's CDR3 is CASIPGQGGYQPQHF. CDR3 coding DNA: TGTGCCAGCATCCCGGGACAGGGAGGATATCAGCCCCAGCATTTT.

The CDR3 spells CASSLGLVVYEQYF. CDR3 bases: TGTGCCAGCAGCTTGGGACTAGTAGTCTACGAGCAGTACTTC. V and J are TRBV7-9 and TRBJ2-7, with TRBD2 matching over 8 bases. V lost 3 bases and J lost 3; bases outside the gene matches: 4. The CDR3 runs to 14 residues. The germline CDR1 and CDR2 sequences are SEHNR and FQNEAQ (reference sequence).

This clone has more than one count but fewer than ten. The chain uses TRBV19 and TRBJ1-2; D is undetermined. This CDR3 comprises 12 residues. V lost 5 bases and J lost 3, with 7 bases in between. CDR1 and CDR2 (germline): LNHDA, SQIVND (reference sequence). CDR3 sequence reads: CASSYRDYGYTF. CDR3 nucleotide sequence: TGTGCCAGTAGTTACCGGGACTATGGCTACACCTTC. The entire variable domain, with the rest obtained from reference TRBV19 and TRBJ1-2, is as follows: DGGITQSPKYLFRKEGQNVTLSCEQNLNHDAMYWYRQDPGQGLRLIYYSQIVNDFQKGDIAEGYSVSREKKESFPLTVTSAQKNPTAFYLCASSYRDYGYTFGSGTRLTVV.

This chain uses TRBV11-2 with TRBJ2-5; 9 bases fit TRBD2. There are 16 residues in the CDR3. Germline V gene sequence: CDR1 SGHAT, CDR2 FQNNGV. Trimming removed 4 bases from V and 4 bases from J; junction bases left unmatched: 10. For the CDR3, the DNA is TGTGCCAGCAGCTCGCGCGGGGGGGCCGGCGCAGAGACCCAGTACTTC. It encodes CASSSRGGAGAETQYF. The full variable domain, completed using reference TRBV11-2 and TRBJ2-5, is EAGVAQSPRYKIIEKRQSVAFWCNPISGHATLYWYQQILGQGPKLLIQFQNNGVVDDSQLPKDRFSAERLKGVDSTLKIQPAKLEDSAVYLCASSSRGGAGAETQYFGPGTRLLVL.

The chain uses TRBV18 and TRBJ2-1; 9 bases agree with TRBD2. Germline lookup yields CDR1 KGHSH and CDR2 LQKENI. The CDR3 consists of 12 residues. V was clipped by 6 bases and J by 9 bases; unmatched bases: 3. This CDR3 is CASSAGGSEQFF. The CDR3 bases are TGTGCCAGCTCGGCGGGGGGGTCTGAGCAGTTCTTC.

The chain is built from TRBV30 and TRBJ2-3; a possible D gene is TRBD2 (6 bases). V lost 1 base to trimming and J lost 0 bases, with 11 bases between them. The CDR3 contains 15 residues. Germline V gives CDR1 GTSNPN, CDR2 SVGIG (reference sequence). In DNA, the CDR3 is TGTGCCTGGAGTGCAGGCGGGGTGAGCACAGATACGCAGTATTTT. Its protein is CAWSAGGVSTDTQYF.

This clone occurred a few times. The J gene is TRBJ1-2, the V gene TRBV7-8, with 9 bases fitting TRBD1. J gave up 2 bases and V 0 bases, and 1 base lay outside the gene matches. The CDR3 covers 15 residues. From germline, CDR1 is SGHVS and CDR2 FQNEAQ. DNA for the CDR3: TGTGCCAGCAGCTTAGCCGGACAGGGGAACTATGGCTACACCTTC. This encodes CASSLAGQGNYGYTF. Supplemented by reference TRBV7-8 and TRBJ1-2, the full variable domain reads GAGVSQSPRYKVAKRGQDVALRCDPISGHVSLFWYQQALGQGPEFLTYFQNEAQLDKSGLPSDRFFAERPEGSVSTLKIQRTQQEDSAVYLCASSLAGQGNYGYTFGSGTRLTVV.

The chain links TRBV6-5 to TRBJ1-2, with TRBD1 matching over 7 bases. V trimming: 1 base; J trimming: 3 bases; junction bases outside the gene matches: 5. The CDR3 is 15 residues long. CDR1 is MNHEY, CDR2 SVGAGI, per germline. DNA for the CDR3: TGTGCCAGCAGTTACTACCGCACAGGGGACTATGGCTACACCTTC. This encodes CASSYYRTGDYGYTF.

The rearrangement links TRBV7-9 to TRBJ2-7, with 7 bases that match TRBD1. The CDR3 covers 12 residues. V was pared by 5 bases and J by 9 bases, with 7 bases of the junction left unmatched. Germline CDR1 and CDR2: SEHNR and FQNEAQ (reference sequence). The CDR3 DNA follows: TGTGCCAGCAGCGTAGGACAGGCTGGGCAGTACTTC. Protein sequence: CASSVGQAGQYF.

V is TRBV11-2 and J is TRBJ2-2, with D possibly TRBD2 on 6 matching bases. CDR1 SGHAT and CDR2 FQNNGV come from the germline V gene. This CDR3 has 15 amino acids. Trimming took 2 bases from V and 7 from J, leaving 14 bases between them. The CDR3 region is CASSLRPGGSGELFF. The CDR3 bases are TGTGCCAGCAGCTTACGCCCCGGAGGGAGCGGGGAGCTGTTTTTT.